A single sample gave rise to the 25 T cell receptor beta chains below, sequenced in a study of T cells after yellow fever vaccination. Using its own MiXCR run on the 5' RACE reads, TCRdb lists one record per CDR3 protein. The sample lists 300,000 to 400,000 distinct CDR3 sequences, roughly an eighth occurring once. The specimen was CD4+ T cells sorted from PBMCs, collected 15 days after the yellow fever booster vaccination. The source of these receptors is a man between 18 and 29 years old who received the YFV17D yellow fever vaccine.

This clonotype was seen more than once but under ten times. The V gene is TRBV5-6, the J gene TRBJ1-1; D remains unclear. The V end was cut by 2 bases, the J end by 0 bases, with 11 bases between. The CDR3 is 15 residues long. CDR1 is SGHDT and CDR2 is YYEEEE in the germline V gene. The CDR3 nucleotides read TGTGCCAGCAGCTTCGGTCCCGTCATGAACACTGAAGCTTTCTTT. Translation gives CASSFGPVMNTEAFF. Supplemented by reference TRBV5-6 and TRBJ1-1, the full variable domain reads DAGVTQSPTHLIKTRGQQVTLRCSPKSGHDTVSWYQQALGQGPQFIFQYYEEEERQRGNFPDRFSGHQFPNYSSELNVNALLLGDSALYLCASSFGPVMNTEAFFGQGTRLTVV.

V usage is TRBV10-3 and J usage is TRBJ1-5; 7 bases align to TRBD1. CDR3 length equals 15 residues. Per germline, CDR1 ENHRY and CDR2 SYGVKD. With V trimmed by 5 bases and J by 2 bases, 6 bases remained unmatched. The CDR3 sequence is CAISKYRGGNQPQHF. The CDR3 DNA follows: TGTGCCATCAGTAAATACAGGGGAGGCAATCAGCCCCAGCATTTT.

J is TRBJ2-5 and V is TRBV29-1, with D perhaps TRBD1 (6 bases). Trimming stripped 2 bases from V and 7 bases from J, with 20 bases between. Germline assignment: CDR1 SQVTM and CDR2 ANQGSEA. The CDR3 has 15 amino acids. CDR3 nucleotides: TGCAGCGTTGAACCTCCCCTACAGGGTAGGGGGACCCAGTACTTC. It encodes CSVEPPLQGRGTQYF.

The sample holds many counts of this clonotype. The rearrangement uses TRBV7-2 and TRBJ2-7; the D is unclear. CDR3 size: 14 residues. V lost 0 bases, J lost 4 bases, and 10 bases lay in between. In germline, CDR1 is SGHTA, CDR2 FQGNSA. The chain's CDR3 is CASSLALAEYEQYV. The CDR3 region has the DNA TGTGCCAGCAGCTTAGCGCTGGCAGAATACGAGCAGTACGTC.

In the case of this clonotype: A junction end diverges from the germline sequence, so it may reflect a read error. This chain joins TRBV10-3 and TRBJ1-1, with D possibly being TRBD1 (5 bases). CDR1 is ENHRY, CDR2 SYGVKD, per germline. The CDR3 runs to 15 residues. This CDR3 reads CAISGGPTMNTEACF. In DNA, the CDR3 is TGTGCCATCAGTGGGGGCCCTACTATGAACACTGAAGCTTGCTTT.

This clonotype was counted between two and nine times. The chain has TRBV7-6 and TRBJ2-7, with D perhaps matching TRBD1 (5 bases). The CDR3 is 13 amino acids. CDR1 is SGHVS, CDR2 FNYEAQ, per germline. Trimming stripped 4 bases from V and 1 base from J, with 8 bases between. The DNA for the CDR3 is TGTGCCAGCAGCTCACAGGTATCCTACGAGCAGTACTTC. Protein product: CASSSQVSYEQYF.

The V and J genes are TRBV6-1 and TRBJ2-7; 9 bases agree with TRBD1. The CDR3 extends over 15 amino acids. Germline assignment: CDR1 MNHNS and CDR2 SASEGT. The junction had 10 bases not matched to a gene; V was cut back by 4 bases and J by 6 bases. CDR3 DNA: TGTGCCAGCAGTGTCCGGGACAGGGTAGGGGGCGAGCAGTACTTC. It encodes CASSVRDRVGGEQYF.

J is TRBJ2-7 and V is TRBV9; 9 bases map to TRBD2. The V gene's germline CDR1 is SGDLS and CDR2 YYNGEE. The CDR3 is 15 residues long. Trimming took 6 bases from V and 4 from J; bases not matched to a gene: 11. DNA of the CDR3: TGTGCCAGCACCCCCGAAGGTAGCGGGGGATACGAGCAGTACGTC. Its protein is CASTPEGSGGYEQYV.

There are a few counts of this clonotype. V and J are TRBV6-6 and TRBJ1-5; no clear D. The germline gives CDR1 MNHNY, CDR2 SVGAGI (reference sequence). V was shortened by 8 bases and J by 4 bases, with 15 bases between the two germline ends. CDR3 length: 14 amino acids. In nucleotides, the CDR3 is TGTGCCAGCCGTCTGTACACGTCAAATCAGCCCCAGCATTTT. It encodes CASRLYTSNQPQHF.

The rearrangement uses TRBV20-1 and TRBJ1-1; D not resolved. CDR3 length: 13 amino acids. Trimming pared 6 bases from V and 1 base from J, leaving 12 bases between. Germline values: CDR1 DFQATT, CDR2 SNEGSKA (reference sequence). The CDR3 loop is CSAMGSGNTEAFF. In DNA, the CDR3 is TGCAGTGCAATGGGTAGCGGGAACACTGAAGCTTTCTTT.

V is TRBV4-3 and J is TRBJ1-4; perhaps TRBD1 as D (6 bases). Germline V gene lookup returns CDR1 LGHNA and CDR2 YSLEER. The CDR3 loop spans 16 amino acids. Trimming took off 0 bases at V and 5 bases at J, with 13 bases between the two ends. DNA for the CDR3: TGCGCCAGCAGCCAAGAGAACCAGCAGGGGAATGAAAAACTGTTTTTT. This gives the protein CASSQENQQGNEKLFF.

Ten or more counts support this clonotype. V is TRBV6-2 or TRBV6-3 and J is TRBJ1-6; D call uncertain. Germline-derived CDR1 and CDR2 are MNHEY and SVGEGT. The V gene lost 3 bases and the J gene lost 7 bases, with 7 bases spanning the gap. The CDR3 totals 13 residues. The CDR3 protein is CASSYDWNSPLHF. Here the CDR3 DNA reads TGTGCCAGCAGTTATGACTGGAATTCACCCCTCCACTTT.

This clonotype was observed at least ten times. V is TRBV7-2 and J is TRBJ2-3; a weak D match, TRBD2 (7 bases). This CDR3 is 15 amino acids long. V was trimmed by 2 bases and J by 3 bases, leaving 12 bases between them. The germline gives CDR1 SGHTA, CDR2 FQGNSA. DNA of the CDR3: TGTGCCAGCAGCTTACTGGGGGGGGCAACAGATACGCAGTATTTT. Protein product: CASSLLGGATDTQYF.

CDR3 in amino acids: CASSARDSSGNTIYF. CDR3 DNA sequence: TGTGCCAGCAGCGCCCGGGACAGCTCTGGAAACACCATATATTTT. The rearrangement joins TRBV7-9 to TRBJ1-3, with 7 positions matching TRBD1. Unmatched junction bases numbered 4, after V lost 5 bases and J lost 0 bases. Germline loops: CDR1 SEHNR, CDR2 FQNEAQ (reference sequence). There are 15 residues in the CDR3. The variable domain in full, with the rest retrieved from reference TRBV7-9 and TRBJ1-3, is DTGVSQNPRHKITKRGQNVTFRCDPISEHNRLYWYRQTLGQGPEFLTYFQNEAQLEKSRLLSDRFSAERPKGSFSTLEIQRTEQGDSAMYLCASSARDSSGNTIYFGEGSWLTVV.

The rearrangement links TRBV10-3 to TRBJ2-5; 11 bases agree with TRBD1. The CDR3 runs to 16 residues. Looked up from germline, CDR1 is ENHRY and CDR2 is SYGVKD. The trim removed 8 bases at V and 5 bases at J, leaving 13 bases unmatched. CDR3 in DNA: TGTGCCATCGGAAGCTCCGGGACAGGGGGTGTGGAGACCCAGTACTTC. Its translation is CAIGSSGTGGVETQYF.

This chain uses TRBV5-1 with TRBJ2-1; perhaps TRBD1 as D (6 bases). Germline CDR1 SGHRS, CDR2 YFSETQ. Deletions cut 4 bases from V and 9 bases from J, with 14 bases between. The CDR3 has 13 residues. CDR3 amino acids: CASSTDRFTEQFF. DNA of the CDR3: TGCGCCAGCAGCACAGACAGGTTCACTGAGCAGTTCTTC.

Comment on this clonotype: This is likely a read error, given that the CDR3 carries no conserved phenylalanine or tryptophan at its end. CDR3: CSATANTGELFL. As DNA, the CDR3 is TGCAGTGCTACCGCGAACACCGGGGAGCTGTTTCTT. The chain uses TRBV20-1 and TRBJ2-2; D uncertain. CDR1 is DFQATT, CDR2 SNEGSKA, per germline (reference sequence). This CDR3 has 12 amino acids. Trimming took off 4 bases at V and 0 bases at J, with 3 bases between the two ends.

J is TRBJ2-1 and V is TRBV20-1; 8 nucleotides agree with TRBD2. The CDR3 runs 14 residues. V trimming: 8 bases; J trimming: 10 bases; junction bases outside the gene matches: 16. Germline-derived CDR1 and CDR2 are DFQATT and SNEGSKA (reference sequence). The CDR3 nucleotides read TGCAGTCCCGCTGACGGGGGGGTTAATTCCGAGCAGTTCTTC. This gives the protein CSPADGGVNSEQFF.

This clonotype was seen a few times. For the CDR3, the DNA is TGTGCCAGCAGCCAAGCCCGCAGATCTGAAACCTTC. Translation: CASSQARRSETF. The chain couples TRBV3-1 to TRBJ1-2; D gene ambiguous. This CDR3 has 12 amino acids. V shed 1 base and J shed 14 bases, with 14 bases lying between them. The germline V gene encodes CDR1 LGHDT and CDR2 YNNKEL (reference sequence). Full variable domain (rest looked up from reference TRBV3-1 and TRBJ1-2): DTAVSQTPKYLVTQMGNDKSIKCEQNLGHDTMYWYKQDSKKFLKIMFSYNNKELIINETVPNRFSPKSPDKAHLNLHINSLELGDSAVYFCASSQARRSETFGSGTRLTVV.

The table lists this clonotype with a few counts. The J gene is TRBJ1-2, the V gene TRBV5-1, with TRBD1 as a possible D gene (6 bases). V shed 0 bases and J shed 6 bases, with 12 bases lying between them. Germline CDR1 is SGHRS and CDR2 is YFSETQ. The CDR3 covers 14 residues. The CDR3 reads CASSLEGRGDGYTF. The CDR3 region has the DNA TGCGCCAGCAGCTTGGAAGGCAGGGGAGATGGCTACACCTTC.

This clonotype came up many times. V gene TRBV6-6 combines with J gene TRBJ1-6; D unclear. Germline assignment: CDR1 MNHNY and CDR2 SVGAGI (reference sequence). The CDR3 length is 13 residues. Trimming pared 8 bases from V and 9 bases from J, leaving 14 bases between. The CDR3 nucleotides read TGTGCCAGCGGTCGGCCCCCGGGTTCACCCCTCCACTTT. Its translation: CASGRPPGSPLHF.

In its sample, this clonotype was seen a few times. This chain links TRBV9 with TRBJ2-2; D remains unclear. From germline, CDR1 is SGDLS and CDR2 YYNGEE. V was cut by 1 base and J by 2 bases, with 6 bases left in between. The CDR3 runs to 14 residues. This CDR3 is CASSVRYNTGELFF. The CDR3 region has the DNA TGTGCCAGCAGCGTAAGGTATAACACCGGGGAGCTGTTTTTT.

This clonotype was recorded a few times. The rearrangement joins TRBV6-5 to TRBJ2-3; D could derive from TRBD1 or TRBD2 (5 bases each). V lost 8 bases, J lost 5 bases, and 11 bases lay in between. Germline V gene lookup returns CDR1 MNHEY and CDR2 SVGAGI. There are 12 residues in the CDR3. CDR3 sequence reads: CASGDRRDTQYF. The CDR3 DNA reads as TGTGCCAGCGGGGACCGACGAGATACGCAGTATTTT.

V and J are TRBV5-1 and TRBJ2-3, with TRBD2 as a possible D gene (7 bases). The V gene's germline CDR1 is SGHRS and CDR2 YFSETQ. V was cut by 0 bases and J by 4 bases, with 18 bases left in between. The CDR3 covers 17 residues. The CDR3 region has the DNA TGCGCCAGCAGCTTGGGAGTTTGGGGGGGGCTGCCAGATACGCAGTATTTT. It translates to CASSLGVWGGLPDTQYF.

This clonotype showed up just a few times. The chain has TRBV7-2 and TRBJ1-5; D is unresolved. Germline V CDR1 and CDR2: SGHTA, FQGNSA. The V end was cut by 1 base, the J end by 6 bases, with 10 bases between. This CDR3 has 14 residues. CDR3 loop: CASSLGPKGQPQHF. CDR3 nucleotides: TGTGCCAGCAGCTTAGGCCCCAAGGGTCAGCCCCAGCATTTT. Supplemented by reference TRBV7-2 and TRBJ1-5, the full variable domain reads GAGVSQSPSNKVTEKGKDVELRCDPISGHTALYWYRQSLGQGLEFLIYFQGNSAPDKSGLPSDRFSAERTGGSVSTLTIQRTQQEDSAVYLCASSLGPKGQPQHFGDGTRLSIL.